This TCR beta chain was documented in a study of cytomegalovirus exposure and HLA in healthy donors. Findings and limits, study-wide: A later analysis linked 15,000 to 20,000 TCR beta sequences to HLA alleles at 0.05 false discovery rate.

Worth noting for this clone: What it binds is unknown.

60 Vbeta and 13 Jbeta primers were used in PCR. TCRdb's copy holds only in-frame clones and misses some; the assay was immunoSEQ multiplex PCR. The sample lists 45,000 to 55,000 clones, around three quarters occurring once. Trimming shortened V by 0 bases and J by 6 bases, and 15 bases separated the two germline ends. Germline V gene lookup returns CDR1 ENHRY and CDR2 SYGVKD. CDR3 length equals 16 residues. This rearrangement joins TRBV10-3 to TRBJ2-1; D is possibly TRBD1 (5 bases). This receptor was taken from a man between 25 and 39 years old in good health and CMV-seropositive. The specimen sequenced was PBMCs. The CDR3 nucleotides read TGTGCCATCAGTGAGTCGAAGGGGCTATCCGGCAATGAGCAGTTCTTC. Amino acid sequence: CAISESKGLSGNEQFF.